What follows describes a single T cell receptor beta chain. Its binding antigen is unknown. The input lacks base qualities; no much larger clone sits a single base away. The CDR3 numbers 13 residues from cysteine through phenylalanine. Of all the DNA, just the CDR3 is kept, 39 bases in frame from base 1. CDR1 and CDR2 are read off the germline V gene as MGHRA and YSYEKL. V lost 8 bases and J lost 7 bases; the stretch between them is 14 bases long. The immunoSEQ Assay, a bias-controlled multiplex PCR, was used to amplify TCRbeta CDR3 regions from genomic DNA. The study's processing was this. The number of nucleated cells in each sample was estimated by amplification of reference gene primers within the assay. To quantify the absolute abundance of each unique TCRbeta CDR3 rearrangement, sequence reads were collapsed and filtered. For each sample, productive Simpson clonality was calculated by taking the square root of Simpson's diversity index across productive rearrangements. What TCRdb holds here is the immuneACCESS table cut down to in-frame rearrangements. Part of the clones is not present; checked against another copy, under half of the missing clones reflect an unresolved V gene, and the others are unexplained. V and J calls and clone size are given by that table; D and trimming were obtained from the DNA. The sample table holds approximately 170,000 clones, of which around 85% were seen once. The ten largest clones capture approximately 8.1% of the sample.

The record originates from a study of blood T cell repertoires in COVID-19 (dated by TCRdb to between 2020 and 2021). For context, the study as a whole: The collaborator samples originated in the United States, Italy and Spain and spanned the acute and convalescent phases of COVID-19. The material from the prospective study consisted of cDNA or gDNA derived from T cells, B-cell-depleted T cells, or PBMCs. Deeply sampled blood TCRbeta repertoires from subjects exposed to, actively infected with, or recovered from COVID-19 were included in the dataset. The repertoires were released in a freely available public database intended as a resource for research on the immune response to SARS-CoV-2. Samples came from the ongoing ImmuneRACE study (first 160 participants) plus 1,254 subjects from 6 global collaborators. Nearly every sample came with metadata listing a de-identified subject ID, COVID-19 status, age in years and sex. HLA class I and class II types, where available, came from metadata supplied by the sample provider rather than from assay-based typing. Points the paper makes about the study in general: How much clinical and demographic metadata was included differed by source and by participant, and the metadata was provided uncurated.

One collaborating source in Seattle enrolled patients during active infection and followed them longitudinally through the course of disease. Whole blood was collected in K2EDTA tubes by collaborating institutions according to the institutions' own protocols. Collaborator samples were shipped for TCRbeta analysis as frozen whole blood, isolated PBMCs, or DNA extracted from either sample type. Recombination connected TRBV4-1 to TRBJ1-4; no D gene is confidently identified. This receptor was identified in a woman of 80 years or more with COVID-19, enrolled during active disease. Sequencing input: peripheral blood. The base sequence is TGCGCCAGCTCTCTCGGGTTGTTTGAAAAACTGTTTTTT. The translation is CASSLGLFEKLFF.